This entry concerns a single TCR beta chain. The data belong to a study of blood T cell repertoires in COVID-19. About the research overall: Sites across the United States, Italy and Spain contributed samples from acute and convalescent COVID-19.

Here immunoSEQ multiplex PCR was the method, and the copy in TCRdb shows in-frame clones only, minus some. The sample contains about 330,000 clones, about 83% of which appear only once. Trimming shortened V by 5 bases and J by 7 bases, and 17 bases separated the two germline ends. The CDR3 is 15 residues long. Germline V CDR1 and CDR2: MNHEY, SMNVEV (reference sequence). The sequencing sample was made of peripheral blood. The chain has TRBV27 and TRBJ1-4; a weak D match, TRBD1 (5 bases). The TCR sequence derives from a woman between 45 and 60 years old with acute or convalescent COVID-19. CDR3 nucleotide sequence: TGTGCCAGCAGTCAGGTTGAGTCGGGGGGTGAAAAACTGTTTTTT. Its protein is CASSQVESGGEKLFF.